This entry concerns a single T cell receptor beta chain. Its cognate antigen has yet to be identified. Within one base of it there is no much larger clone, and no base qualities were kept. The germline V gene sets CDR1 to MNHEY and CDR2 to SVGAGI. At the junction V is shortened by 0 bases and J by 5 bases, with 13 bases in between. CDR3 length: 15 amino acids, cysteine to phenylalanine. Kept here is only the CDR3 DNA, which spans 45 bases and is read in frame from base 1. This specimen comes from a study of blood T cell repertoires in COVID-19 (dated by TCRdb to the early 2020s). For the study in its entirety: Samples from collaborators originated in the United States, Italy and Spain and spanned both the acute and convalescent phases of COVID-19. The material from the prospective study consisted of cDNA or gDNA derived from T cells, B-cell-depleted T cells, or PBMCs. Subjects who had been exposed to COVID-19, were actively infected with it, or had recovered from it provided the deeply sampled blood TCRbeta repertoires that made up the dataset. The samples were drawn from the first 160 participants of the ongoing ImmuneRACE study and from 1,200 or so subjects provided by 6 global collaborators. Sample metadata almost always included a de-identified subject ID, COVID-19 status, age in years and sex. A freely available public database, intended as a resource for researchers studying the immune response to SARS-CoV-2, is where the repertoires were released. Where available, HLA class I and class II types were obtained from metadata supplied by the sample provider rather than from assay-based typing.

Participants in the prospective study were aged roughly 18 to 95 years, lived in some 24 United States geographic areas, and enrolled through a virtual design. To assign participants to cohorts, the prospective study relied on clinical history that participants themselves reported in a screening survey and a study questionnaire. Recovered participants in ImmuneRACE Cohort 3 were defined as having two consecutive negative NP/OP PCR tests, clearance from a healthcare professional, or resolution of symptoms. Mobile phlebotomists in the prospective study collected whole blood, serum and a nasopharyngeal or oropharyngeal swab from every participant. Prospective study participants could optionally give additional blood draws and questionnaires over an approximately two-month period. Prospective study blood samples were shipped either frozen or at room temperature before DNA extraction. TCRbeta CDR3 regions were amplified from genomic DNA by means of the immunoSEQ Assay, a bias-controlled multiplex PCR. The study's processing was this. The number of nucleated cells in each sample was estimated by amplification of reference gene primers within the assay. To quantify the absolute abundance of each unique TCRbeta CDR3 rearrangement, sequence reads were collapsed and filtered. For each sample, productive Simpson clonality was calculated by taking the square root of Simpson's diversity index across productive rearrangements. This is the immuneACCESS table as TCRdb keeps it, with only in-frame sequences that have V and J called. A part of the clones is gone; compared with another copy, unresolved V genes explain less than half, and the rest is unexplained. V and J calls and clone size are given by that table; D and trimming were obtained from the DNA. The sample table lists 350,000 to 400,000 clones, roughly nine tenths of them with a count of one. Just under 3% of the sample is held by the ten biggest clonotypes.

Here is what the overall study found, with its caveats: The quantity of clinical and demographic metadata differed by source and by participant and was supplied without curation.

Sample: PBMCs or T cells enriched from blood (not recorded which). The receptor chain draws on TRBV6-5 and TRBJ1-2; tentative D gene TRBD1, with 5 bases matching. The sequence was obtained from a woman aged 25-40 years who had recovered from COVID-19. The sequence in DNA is TGTGCCAGCAGTTACTCGATGCAGGGCTCGTATGGCTACACCTTC. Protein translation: CASSYSMQGSYGYTF.